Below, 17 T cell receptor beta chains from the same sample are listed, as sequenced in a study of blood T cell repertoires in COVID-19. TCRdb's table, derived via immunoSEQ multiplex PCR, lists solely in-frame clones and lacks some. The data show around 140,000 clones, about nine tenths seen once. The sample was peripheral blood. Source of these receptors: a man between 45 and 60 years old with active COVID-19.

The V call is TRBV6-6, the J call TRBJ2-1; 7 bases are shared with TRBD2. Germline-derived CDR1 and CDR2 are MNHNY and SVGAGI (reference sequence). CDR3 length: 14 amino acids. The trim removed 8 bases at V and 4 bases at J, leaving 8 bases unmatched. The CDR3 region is CASHRDYYYNEQFF. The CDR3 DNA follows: TGTGCCAGCCACCGGGACTACTATTACAATGAGCAGTTCTTC.

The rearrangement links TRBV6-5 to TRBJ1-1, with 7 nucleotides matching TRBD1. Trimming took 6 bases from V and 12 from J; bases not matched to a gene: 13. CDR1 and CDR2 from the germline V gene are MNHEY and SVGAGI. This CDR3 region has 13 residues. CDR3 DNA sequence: TGTGCCAGCAGCCCACCTGGACAGGCTCGACCTTTCTTT. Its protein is CASSPPGQARPFF.

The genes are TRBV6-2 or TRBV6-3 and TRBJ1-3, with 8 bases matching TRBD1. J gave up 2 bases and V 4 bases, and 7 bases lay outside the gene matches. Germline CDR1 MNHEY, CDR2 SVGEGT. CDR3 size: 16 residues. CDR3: CASSSTGTGAGNTIYF. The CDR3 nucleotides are TGTGCCAGCAGTTCTACCGGGACAGGTGCTGGAAACACCATATATTTT.

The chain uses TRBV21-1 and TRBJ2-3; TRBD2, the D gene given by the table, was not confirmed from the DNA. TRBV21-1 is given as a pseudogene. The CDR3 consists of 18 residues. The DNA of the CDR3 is TGTGCCAGCGACGGGAGGGGGGGCCCCCGGCCAGGCACAGATACGCAGTATTTT. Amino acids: CASDGRGGPRPGTDTQYF.

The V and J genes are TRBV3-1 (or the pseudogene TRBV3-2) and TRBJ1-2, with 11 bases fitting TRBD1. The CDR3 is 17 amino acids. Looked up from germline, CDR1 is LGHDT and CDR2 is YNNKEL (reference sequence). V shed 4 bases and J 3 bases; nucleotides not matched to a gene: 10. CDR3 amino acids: CASSPVSWTGGHYGYTF. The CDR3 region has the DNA TGTGCCAGCAGCCCCGTTAGTTGGACAGGGGGCCACTATGGCTACACCTTC.

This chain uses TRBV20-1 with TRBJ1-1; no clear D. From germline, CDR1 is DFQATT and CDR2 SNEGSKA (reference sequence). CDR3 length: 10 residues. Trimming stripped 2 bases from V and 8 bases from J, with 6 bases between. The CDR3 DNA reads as TGCAGTGCTAGATCCGCGGAAGCTTTCTTT. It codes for CSARSAEAFF.

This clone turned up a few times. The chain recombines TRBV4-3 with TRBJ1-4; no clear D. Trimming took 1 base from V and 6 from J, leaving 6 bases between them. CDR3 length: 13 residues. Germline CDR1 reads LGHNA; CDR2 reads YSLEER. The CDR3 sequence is CASSQGAHEKLFF. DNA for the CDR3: TGCGCCAGCAGCCAAGGGGCCCATGAAAAACTGTTTTTT.

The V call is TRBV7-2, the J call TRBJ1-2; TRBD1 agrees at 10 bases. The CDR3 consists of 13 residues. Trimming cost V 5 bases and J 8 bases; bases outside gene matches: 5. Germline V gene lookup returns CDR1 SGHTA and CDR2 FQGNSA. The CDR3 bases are TGTGCCAGCAGCCGTGACAGGGGGCAAGGCTACACCTTC. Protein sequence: CASSRDRGQGYTF.

Here the CDR3 reads CASSSHLNTEAFF. In nucleotides, the CDR3 is TGTGCCAGCAGCAGTCATTTAAACACTGAAGCTTTCTTT. The chain uses TRBV6-4 and TRBJ1-1, with D hard to call. The germline V gene has CDR1 MRHNA and CDR2 SNTAGT. CDR3 length: 13 residues. V was shortened by 6 bases and J by 2 bases, with 10 bases between the two germline ends.

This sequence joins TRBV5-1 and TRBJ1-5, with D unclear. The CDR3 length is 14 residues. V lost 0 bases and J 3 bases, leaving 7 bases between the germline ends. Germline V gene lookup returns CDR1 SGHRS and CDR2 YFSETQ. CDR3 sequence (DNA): TGCGCCAGCAGCTTGGGACATGTCAATCAGCCCCAGCATTTT. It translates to CASSLGHVNQPQHF. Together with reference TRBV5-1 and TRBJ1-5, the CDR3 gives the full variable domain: KAGVTQTPRYLIKTRGQQVTLSCSPISGHRSVSWYQQTPGQGLQFLFEYFSETQRNKGNFPGRFSGRQFSNSRSEMNVSTLELGDSALYLCASSLGHVNQPQHFGDGTRLSIL.

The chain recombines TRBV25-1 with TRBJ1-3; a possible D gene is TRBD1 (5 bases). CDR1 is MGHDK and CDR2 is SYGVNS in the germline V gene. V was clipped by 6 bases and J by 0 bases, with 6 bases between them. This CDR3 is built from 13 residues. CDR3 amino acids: CASRQDSGNTIYF. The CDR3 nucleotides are TGTGCCAGCAGACAGGACTCTGGAAACACCATATATTTT. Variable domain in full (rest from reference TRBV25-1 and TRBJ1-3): EADIYQTPRYLVIGTGKKITLECSQTMGHDKMYWYQQDPGMELHLIHYSYGVNSTEKGDLSSESTVSRIRTEHFPLTLESARPSHTSQYLCASRQDSGNTIYFGEGSWLTVV.

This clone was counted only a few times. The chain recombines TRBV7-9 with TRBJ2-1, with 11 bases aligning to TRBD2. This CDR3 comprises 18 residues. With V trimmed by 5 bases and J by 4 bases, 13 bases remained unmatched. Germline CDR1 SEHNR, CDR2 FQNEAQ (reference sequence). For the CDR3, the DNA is TGTGCCAGCAGCCTGCCCCCCCGACTAGCGGGGAAATACAATGAGCAGTTCTTC. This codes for CASSLPPRLAGKYNEQFF.

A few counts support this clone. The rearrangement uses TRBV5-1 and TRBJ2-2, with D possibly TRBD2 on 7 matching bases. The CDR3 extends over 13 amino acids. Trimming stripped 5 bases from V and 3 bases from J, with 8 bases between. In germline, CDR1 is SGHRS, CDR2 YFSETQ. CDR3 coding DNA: TGCGCCAGCAGAGGGGGGGACACCGGGGAGCTGTTTTTT. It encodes CASRGGDTGELFF.

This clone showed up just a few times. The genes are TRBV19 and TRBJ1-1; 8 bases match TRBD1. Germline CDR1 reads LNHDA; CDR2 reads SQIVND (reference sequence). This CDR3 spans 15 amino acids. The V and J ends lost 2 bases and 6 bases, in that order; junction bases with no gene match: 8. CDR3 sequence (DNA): TGTGCCAGTAGTATAAGCACCGGGACAGGTTCTGAAGCTTTCTTT. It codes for CASSISTGTGSEAFF. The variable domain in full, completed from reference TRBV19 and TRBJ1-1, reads DGGITQSPKYLFRKEGQNVTLSCEQNLNHDAMYWYRQDPGQGLRLIYYSQIVNDFQKGDIAEGYSVSREKKESFPLTVTSAQKNPTAFYLCASSISTGTGSEAFFGQGTRLTVV.

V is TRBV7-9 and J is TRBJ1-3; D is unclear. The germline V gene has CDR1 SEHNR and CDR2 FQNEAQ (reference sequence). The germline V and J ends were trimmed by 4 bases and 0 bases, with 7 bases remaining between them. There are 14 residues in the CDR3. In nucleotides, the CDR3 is TGTGCCAGCAGCTCCTTTCCCTCTGGAAACACCATATATTTT. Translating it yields CASSSFPSGNTIYF.

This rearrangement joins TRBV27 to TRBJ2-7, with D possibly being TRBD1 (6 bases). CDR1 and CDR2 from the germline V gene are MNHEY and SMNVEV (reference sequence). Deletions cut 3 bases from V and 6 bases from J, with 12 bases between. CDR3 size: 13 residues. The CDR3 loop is CASSFSQGGEQYF. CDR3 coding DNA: TGTGCCAGCAGTTTCTCACAGGGTGGCGAGCAGTACTTC.

The CDR3 coding sequence is TGTGCCAGTAAGACAGGGGGCTACTTTCACATGAACACTGAAGCTTTCTTT. It specifies CASKTGGYFHMNTEAFF. This chain links TRBV19 with TRBJ1-1; 10 nucleotides line up with TRBD1. V trimming: 7 bases; J trimming: 0 bases; junction bases outside the gene matches: 11. The CDR3 sequence is 17 residues long. Per the germline V gene, CDR1 is LNHDA and CDR2 is SQIVND (reference sequence). Combining the CDR3 with reference TRBV19 and TRBJ1-1 gives the whole variable domain DGGITQSPKYLFRKEGQNVTLSCEQNLNHDAMYWYRQDPGQGLRLIYYSQIVNDFQKGDIAEGYSVSREKKESFPLTVTSAQKNPTAFYLCASKTGGYFHMNTEAFFGQGTRLTVV.